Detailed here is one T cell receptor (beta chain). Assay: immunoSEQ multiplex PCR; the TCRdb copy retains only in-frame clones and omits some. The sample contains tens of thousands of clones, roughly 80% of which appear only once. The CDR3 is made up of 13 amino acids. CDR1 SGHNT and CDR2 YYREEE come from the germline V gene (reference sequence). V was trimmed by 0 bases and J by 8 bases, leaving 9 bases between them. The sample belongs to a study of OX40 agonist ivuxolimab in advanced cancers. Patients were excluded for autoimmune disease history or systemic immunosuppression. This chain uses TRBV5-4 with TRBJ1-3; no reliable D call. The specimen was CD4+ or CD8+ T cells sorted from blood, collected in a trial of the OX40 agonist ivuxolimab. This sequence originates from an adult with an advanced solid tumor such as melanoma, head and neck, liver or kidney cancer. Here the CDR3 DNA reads TGTGCCAGCAGCTTGGGACCCGGGGACACCATATATTTT. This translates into CASSLGPGDTIYF.